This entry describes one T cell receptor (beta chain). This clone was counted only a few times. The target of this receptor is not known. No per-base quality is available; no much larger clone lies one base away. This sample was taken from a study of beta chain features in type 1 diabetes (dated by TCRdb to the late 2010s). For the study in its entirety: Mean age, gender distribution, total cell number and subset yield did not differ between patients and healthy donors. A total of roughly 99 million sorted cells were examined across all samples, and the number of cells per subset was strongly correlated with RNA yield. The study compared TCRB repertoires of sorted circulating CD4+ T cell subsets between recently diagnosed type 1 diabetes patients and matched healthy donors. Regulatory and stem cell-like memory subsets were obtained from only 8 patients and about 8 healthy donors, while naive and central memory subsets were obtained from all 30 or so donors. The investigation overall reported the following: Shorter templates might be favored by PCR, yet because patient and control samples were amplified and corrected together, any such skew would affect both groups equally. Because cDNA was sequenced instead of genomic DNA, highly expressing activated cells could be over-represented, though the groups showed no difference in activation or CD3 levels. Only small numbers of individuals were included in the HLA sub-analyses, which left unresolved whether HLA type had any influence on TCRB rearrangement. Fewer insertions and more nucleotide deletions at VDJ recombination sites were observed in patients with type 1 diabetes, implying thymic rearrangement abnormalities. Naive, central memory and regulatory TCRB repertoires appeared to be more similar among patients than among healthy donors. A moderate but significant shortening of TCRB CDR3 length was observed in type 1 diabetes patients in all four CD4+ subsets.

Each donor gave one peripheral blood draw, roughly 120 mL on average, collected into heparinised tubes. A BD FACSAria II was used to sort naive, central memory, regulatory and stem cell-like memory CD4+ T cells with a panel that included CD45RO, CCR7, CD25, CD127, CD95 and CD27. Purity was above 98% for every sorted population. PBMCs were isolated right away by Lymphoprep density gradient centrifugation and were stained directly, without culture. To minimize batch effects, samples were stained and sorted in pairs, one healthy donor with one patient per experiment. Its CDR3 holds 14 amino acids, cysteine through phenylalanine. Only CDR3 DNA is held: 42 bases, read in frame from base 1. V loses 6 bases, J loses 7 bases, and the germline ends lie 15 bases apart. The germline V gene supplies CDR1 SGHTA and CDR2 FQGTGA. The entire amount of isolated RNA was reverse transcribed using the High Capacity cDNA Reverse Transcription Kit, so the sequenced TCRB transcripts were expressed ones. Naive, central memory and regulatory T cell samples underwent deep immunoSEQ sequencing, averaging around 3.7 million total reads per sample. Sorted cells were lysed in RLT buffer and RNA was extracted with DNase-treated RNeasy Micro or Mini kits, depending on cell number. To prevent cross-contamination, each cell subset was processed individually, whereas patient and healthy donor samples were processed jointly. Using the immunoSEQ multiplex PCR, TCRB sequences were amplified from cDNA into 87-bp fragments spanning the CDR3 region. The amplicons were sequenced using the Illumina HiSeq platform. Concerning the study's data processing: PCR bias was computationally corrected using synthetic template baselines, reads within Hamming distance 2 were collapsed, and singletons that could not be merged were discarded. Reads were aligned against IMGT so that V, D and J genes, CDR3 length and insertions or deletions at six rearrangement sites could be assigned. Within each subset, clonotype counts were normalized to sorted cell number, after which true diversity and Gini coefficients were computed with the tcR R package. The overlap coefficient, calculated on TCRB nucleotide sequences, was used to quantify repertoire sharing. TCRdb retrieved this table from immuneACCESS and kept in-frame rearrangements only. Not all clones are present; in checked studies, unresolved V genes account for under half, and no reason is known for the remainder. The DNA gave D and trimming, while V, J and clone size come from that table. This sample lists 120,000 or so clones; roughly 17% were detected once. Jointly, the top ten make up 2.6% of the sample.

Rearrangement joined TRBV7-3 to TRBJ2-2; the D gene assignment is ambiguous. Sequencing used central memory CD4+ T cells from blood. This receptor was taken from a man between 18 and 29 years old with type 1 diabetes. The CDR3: CASSPQRPGGELFF. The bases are TGTGCCAGCAGTCCCCAGAGGCCCGGCGGGGAGCTGTTTTTT.